Reported below is one T cell receptor beta chain. This sample stems from a study of blood T cell repertoires in COVID-19. Profiled with immunoSEQ multiplex PCR; TCRdb holds only in-frame clones, not every one. Of more than 150,000 clones listed, approximately 87% are singletons. The V gene lost 1 base and the J gene lost 1 base, with 10 bases spanning the gap. This CDR3 has 16 amino acids. CDR1 and CDR2 (germline): LNHNV, YYDKDF (reference sequence). This receptor was taken from a man aged 70 or older with active or convalescent COVID-19. Sequenced: peripheral blood. This sequence joins TRBV15 and TRBJ2-2; D unclear. CDR3 bases: TGTGCCACCAGCAGAGGGGCCCGAGTGAACACCGGGGAGCTGTTTTTT. Translated, it gives CATSRGARVNTGELFF.